The rows below give T cell receptor beta chains drawn from one sample of a study of cytomegalovirus exposure and HLA in healthy donors. The repertoire was sequenced with immunoSEQ multiplex PCR; TCRdb's copy has only in-frame clones and lacks some. The table shows 200,000 to 250,000 clones, with approximately 80% occurring only once. Sequencing input: PBMCs. These receptors were taken from a male donor in good health and CMV-seronegative. Both conserved end residues are part of each CDR3. Size values are once, few and many counts, or a class for expanded clones, and some rows have none.

size: .; length: 15; V: TRBV29-1; J: TRBJ2-3; CDR3: CSVDGVGLVTDTQYF
size: .; length: 13; V: TRBV15; J: TRBJ1-5; CDR3: CATSLYTSQPQHF
size: .; length: 16; V: TRBV9; J: TRBJ2-3; CDR3: CASSPRGGLRADTQYF
size: .; length: 14; V: TRBV11-2; J: TRBJ2-7; CDR3: CASSQGGQGHEQYF
size: .; length: 15; V: TRBV18; J: TRBJ2-1; CDR3: CASSRAGGSYNEQFF
size: .; length: 15; V: TRBV19; J: TRBJ2-7; CDR3: CASSIGPRSSYEQYF
size: .; length: 14; V: TRBV2; J: TRBJ2-2; CDR3: CASTPDRVAGELFF
size: .; length: 16; V: TRBV6-1; J: TRBJ1-4; CDR3: CASSAPHRVTNEKLFF
size: once; length: 15; V: TRBV2; J: TRBJ2-7; CDR3: CASRDTSGTTYEQHF
size: .; length: 16; V: TRBV5-4; J: TRBJ2-1; CDR3: CASSPFLAGGRNEQFF
size: .; length: 16; V: TRBV4-1; J: TRBJ2-7; CDR3: CASSHPGGQETYEQYF
size: .; length: 15; V: TRBV6-1; J: TRBJ2-2; CDR3: CASSLKEKSTGELFF
size: .; length: 15; V: TRBV10-2; J: TRBJ2-6; CDR3: CASSGRGSGANVLTF
size: .; length: 13; V: TRBV28; J: TRBJ2-1; CDR3: CASRATGYNEQFF
size: .; length: 13; V: TRBV6-1; J: TRBJ2-1; CDR3: CASSEGSNNEQFF
size: .; length: 15; V: TRBV10-1; J: TRBJ2-7; CDR3: CASSEGAVSSYEQYF
size: .; length: 15; V: TRBV19; J: TRBJ2-5; CDR3: CASSIDLGGQETQYF
size: .; length: 11; V: TRBV5-6; J: TRBJ2-7; CDR3: CASTDSYEQYF
size: .; length: 13; V: TRBV6-5; J: TRBJ2-1; CDR3: CASSQTSGNEQFF
size: .; length: 15; V: TRBV18; J: TRBJ1-1; CDR3: CASSPIGDWSSEAFF
size: .; length: 14; V: TRBV19; J: TRBJ1-2; CDR3: CASSMEGGVYGYTF